The clone carrying this T cell receptor (beta chain) was counted ten times or more. What it recognizes is unknown. The data stem from a study of T-cell reconstitution after alpha-beta-depleted transplantation in children. Study outcomes and limitations: From surviving recipient T cells and thymic progenitors came the high day-60 TCRbeta diversity observed in some patients. Several hundred expanded graft clones reportedly gave rise to the alpha-beta T cells present about two months after transplant. A year post-transplant, T-cell counts and diversity derived mostly from newly produced T cells.

Looked up from germline, CDR1 is DFQATT and CDR2 is SNEGSKA (reference sequence). The CDR3 consists of 13 residues. The V end was cut by 1 base, the J end by 7 bases, with 13 bases between. A library of TCRbeta sequences, prepared with unique molecular identifiers, was generated. In TCRdb, the PCR reads were re-called with MiXCR into one record per CDR3 protein. Here the sample spans 15,000 to 20,000 distinct CDR3 sequences, about an eighth being singletons. Specimen: PBMCs, mostly from graft donor cells, collected 180 days after TCRalphabeta/CD19-depleted stem cell transplant. V is TRBV20-1 and J is TRBJ1-1; D not certain. The clonotype originates from a boy younger than two who had a stem cell transplant for Wiskott-Aldrich syndrome, so the T cells may come from the graft donor. For the CDR3, the DNA is TGCAGTGCTAGAGTTGACCAGCAGCTTGAAGCTTTCTTT. It codes for CSARVDQQLEAFF.